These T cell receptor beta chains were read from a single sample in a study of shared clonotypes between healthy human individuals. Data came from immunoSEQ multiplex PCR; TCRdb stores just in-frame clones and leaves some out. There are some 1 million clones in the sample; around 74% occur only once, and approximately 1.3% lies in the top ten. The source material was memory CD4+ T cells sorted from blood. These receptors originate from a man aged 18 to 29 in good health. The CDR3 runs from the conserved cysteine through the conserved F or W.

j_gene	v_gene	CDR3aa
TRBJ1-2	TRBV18	CASSPPAGYGYTF
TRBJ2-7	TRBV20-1	CSGSAEAEQYF
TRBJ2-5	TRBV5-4	CASSLVAGEWETQYF
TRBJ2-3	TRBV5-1	CASSFGETTDTQYF
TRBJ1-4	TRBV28	CATGWGLGANEKLFF
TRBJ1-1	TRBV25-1	CASSLRNTEAFF
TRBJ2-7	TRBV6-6	CASSYNYEQYF
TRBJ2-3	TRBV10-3	CAIDERGGLNITDTQYF
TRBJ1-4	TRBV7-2	CASSMTGTLNEKLFF
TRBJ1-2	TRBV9	CASSPRGDYGYTF
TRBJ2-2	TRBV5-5	CASSSGLAGTGELFF
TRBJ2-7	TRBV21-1	CASSLVPGQGTYEQYF
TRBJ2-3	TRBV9	CASSVVPSGSGTDTQYF
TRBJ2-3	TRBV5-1	CASSLKGGFTDTQYF
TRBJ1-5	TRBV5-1	CASSSTGGGNQPQHF
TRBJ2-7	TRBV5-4	CASSLDGSAYYEQYF
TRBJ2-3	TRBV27	CASKTSSTDTQYF
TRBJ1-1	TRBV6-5	CASSPRQVRAEAFF
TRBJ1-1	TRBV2	CASIIETGRTEAFF
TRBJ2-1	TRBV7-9	CASSSDVSEQFF
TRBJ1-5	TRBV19	CASSILQGGSNQPQHF
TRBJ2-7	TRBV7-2	CASSYNFYEQYF
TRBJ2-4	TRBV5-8	CASSSNAGTGGTIQYF
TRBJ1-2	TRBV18	CASSPGRGAGYGYTF
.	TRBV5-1	CASSFSGPPYEQYF
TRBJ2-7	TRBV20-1	CSASGAHEQYF
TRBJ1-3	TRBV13	CASSPRQGSHTIYF